The 17 T cell receptor beta chains given below trace back to one sample, sequenced in a study of blood T cell repertoires in COVID-19. Produced via immunoSEQ multiplex PCR; TCRdb's table is partial and in-frame only. The table shows approximately 91,000 clones, with about 80% occurring only once. The source material was peripheral blood. The receptor source for this set is a human donor in a cohort sampled during active COVID-19.

The V and J genes are TRBV2 and TRBJ2-7, with a tentative D call TRBD1 (5 bases). CDR3 length: 14 residues. Germline V gene sequence: CDR1 SNHLY, CDR2 FYNNEI. Trimming took 4 bases from V and 3 from J, leaving 13 bases between them. The CDR3 sequence is CASSVGGARYEQYF. CDR3 nucleotide sequence: TGTGCCAGCAGTGTTGGTGGGGCGCGCTACGAGCAGTACTTC.

This clone was seen only a few times. V usage is TRBV7-8 and J usage is TRBJ2-7; 7 bases are shared with TRBD2. V gave up 1 base and J gave up 0 bases; unmatched junction bases: 3. CDR3 size: 15 residues. CDR1 and CDR2 from the germline V gene are SGHVS and FQNEAQ. CDR3 in amino acids: CASSLGLADSYEQYF. The CDR3 DNA reads TGTGCCAGCAGCTTAGGGCTAGCGGACTCCTACGAGCAGTACTTC.

The chain employs TRBV30 and TRBJ2-7; weak D call: TRBD2 (6 bases). Looked up from germline, CDR1 is GTSNPN and CDR2 is SVGIG (reference sequence). The CDR3 spans 13 residues. The V end was cut by 5 bases, the J end by 5 bases, with 16 bases between. The DNA of the CDR3 is TGTGCCTGGGAATCTGGAGGGGCCAACGAGCAGTACTTC. It is translated as CAWESGGANEQYF.

This clone was seen more than once but under ten times. This chain uses TRBV2 with TRBJ1-6; the D is unclear. CDR3 length: 15 residues. The V end was cut by 6 bases, the J end by 9 bases, with 18 bases between. Germline CDR1 and CDR2: SNHLY and FYNNEI. In nucleotides, the CDR3 is TGTGCCAGCAGCCCGCCCGGGAACCCTGGTTCACCCCTCCACTTT. Encoded protein: CASSPPGNPGSPLHF.

This clone came up once. The DNA of the CDR3 is TGTGCCAGCAGCTTGAGTCAGACAGGGGGCGCCCCAGATACGCAGTATTTT. Translating gives CASSLSQTGGAPDTQYF. The chain has TRBV5-5 and TRBJ2-3; 10 bases line up with TRBD1. This CDR3 spans 17 amino acids. Germline trimming cut 1 base from V and 4 bases from J; bases unmatched to any gene: 9. Germline CDR1 is SGHKS and CDR2 is YYEKEE (reference sequence).

CDR3 nucleotides: TGCGCCAGCAGCCAAGGCCAAGGGAGAAACACCGGGGAGCTGTTTTTT. Translated, it gives CASSQGQGRNTGELFF. The J gene is TRBJ2-2, the V gene TRBV4-1, with a possible D match to TRBD2 (5 bases). V lost 1 base and J 2 bases, leaving 11 bases between the germline ends. This CDR3 is built from 16 residues. Germline CDR1 is MGHRA and CDR2 is YSYEKL.

Only one count was recorded for this clone. The chain combines TRBV7-9 with TRBJ2-6, with D possibly being TRBD1 (5 bases). The CDR3 consists of 18 residues. Trimming removed 0 bases from V and 0 bases from J, with 12 bases in between. Germline V CDR1 and CDR2: SEHNR, FQNEAQ (reference sequence). The CDR3 DNA follows: TGTGCCAGCAGCTTAGCGTGGGAAGGGGTCTCTGGGGCCAACGTCCTGACTTTC. Its translation: CASSLAWEGVSGANVLTF. Full variable domain (outside the CDR3, taken from reference TRBV7-9 and TRBJ2-6): DTGVSQNPRHKITKRGQNVTFRCDPISEHNRLYWYRQTLGQGPEFLTYFQNEAQLEKSRLLSDRFSAERPKGSFSTLEIQRTEQGDSAMYLCASSLAWEGVSGANVLTFGAGSRLTVL.

The CDR3 bases are TGTGCCAGCAGCTTAATTAGCATGAACACTGAAGCTTTCTTT. Its translation: CASSLISMNTEAFF. This chain joins TRBV11-2 and TRBJ1-1; D is uncertain. Trimming removed 2 bases at V and 0 bases at J, with 7 bases between. Germline values: CDR1 SGHAT, CDR2 FQNNGV. The CDR3 covers 14 residues.

The CDR3 loop reads CASSLQRGYTF. Written as DNA, the CDR3 is TGTGCCAGCAGTTTACAGCGTGGCTACACCTTC. The chain couples TRBV28 to TRBJ1-2, with D hard to call. V lost 2 bases to trimming and J lost 7 bases, with 5 bases between them. This CDR3 region has 11 residues. Per the germline V gene, CDR1 is MDHEN and CDR2 is SYDVKM.

The chain links TRBV25-1 to TRBJ2-2, with D perhaps TRBD1 (7 bases). Trimming took off 7 bases at V and 7 bases at J, with 13 bases between the two ends. The germline gives CDR1 MGHDK, CDR2 SYGVNS. The CDR3 totals 13 residues. The CDR3 loop is CASTNRGGGELFF. In DNA, the CDR3 is TGTGCCAGCACCAACAGGGGAGGCGGGGAGCTGTTTTTT.

The J gene is TRBJ1-2, the V gene TRBV2; 9 bases line up with TRBD1. V dropped 4 bases and J dropped 5; count of bases not matched to a gene: 5. The CDR3 is 14 residues long. The germline CDR1 and CDR2 sequences are SNHLY and FYNNEI. The CDR3 coding sequence is TGTGCCAGCAGTGGACAGGGGGTGAGATATGGCTACACCTTC. It yields the protein CASSGQGVRYGYTF.

The count of this clone is one. The gene calls are TRBV24-1 and TRBJ2-7, with 9 bases aligning to TRBD1. Looked up from germline, CDR1 is KGHDR and CDR2 is SFDVKD. With V trimmed by 4 bases and J by 2 bases, 5 bases remained unmatched. The CDR3 has 15 residues. The DNA for the CDR3 is TGTGCCACCAGTGACGCCGGGACAGGGACCTACGAGCAGTACTTC. This codes for CATSDAGTGTYEQYF.

The chain is built from TRBV6-5 and TRBJ1-2; D perhaps matches TRBD1 (6 bases). The V gene's germline CDR1 is MNHEY and CDR2 SVGAGI. CDR3 size: 12 residues. The V end lost 6 bases, the J end lost 8 bases, and 13 bases lay between the germline ends. This CDR3 is CASSTGRWGYTF. CDR3 in DNA: TGTGCCAGCAGCACAGGGCGCTGGGGCTACACCTTC.

V and J are TRBV5-1 and TRBJ1-2, with 9 bases lining up with TRBD1. The germline CDR1 and CDR2 sequences are SGHRS and YFSETQ. J gave up 4 bases and V 6 bases, and 10 bases lay outside the gene matches. The CDR3 is 15 amino acids. The CDR3: CASTAGDRGGYGYTF. Written as DNA, the CDR3 is TGCGCCAGCACTGCCGGAGACAGGGGGGGCTATGGCTACACCTTC.

The V call is TRBV4-1, the J call TRBJ1-5, with 10 bases fitting TRBD1. The CDR3 runs to 17 residues. The trim removed 4 bases at V and 2 bases at J, leaving 8 bases unmatched. Germline CDR1 reads MGHRA; CDR2 reads YSYEKL. As DNA, the CDR3 is TGCGCCAGCAGCCCCCCGGACAGGGGGAGCGGCAATCAGCCCCAGCATTTT. Its protein is CASSPPDRGSGNQPQHF.

This chain connects TRBV4-1 to TRBJ1-4, with 7 bases aligning to TRBD1. The germline V gene has CDR1 MGHRA and CDR2 YSYEKL. This CDR3 has 13 amino acids. J was trimmed by 8 bases and V by 1 base; bases with no gene match: 1. Here the CDR3 DNA reads TGCGCCAGCAGCCAAGGGGGACAGGAAAAACTGTTTTTT. Protein product: CASSQGGQEKLFF.

The chain is built from TRBV7-2 and TRBJ2-5, with TRBD2 matching over 8 bases. This CDR3 is built from 16 residues. J was trimmed by 5 bases and V by 5 bases; bases with no gene match: 13. Germline V gene data show CDR1 as SGHTA and CDR2 as FQGNSA. CDR3 sequence: CASSIRATGGQETQYF. The CDR3 region has the DNA TGTGCCAGCAGCATACGTGCGACGGGAGGGCAGGAGACCCAGTACTTC. The full variable domain, completed using reference TRBV7-2 and TRBJ2-5, is GAGVSQSPSNKVTEKGKDVELRCDPISGHTALYWYRQSLGQGLEFLIYFQGNSAPDKSGLPSDRFSAERTGGSVSTLTIQRTQQEDSAVYLCASSIRATGGQETQYFGPGTRLLVL.